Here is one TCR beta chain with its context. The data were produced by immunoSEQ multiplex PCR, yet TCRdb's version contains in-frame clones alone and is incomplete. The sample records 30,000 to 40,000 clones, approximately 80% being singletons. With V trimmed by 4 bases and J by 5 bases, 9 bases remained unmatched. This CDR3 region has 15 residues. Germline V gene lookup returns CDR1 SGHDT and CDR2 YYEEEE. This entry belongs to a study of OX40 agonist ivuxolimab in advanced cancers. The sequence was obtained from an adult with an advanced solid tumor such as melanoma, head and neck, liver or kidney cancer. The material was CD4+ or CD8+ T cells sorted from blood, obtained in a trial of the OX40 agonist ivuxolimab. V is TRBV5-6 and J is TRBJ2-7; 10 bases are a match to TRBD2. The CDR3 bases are TGTGCCAGCAGCCCAGGGACTAGCGAATACCACGAGCAGTACTTC. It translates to CASSPGTSEYHEQYF.